The 2 T cell receptor beta chains below all came from one sample that was sequenced in a study of T-cell reconstitution after alpha-beta-depleted transplantation in children. Construction of the TCRbeta library involved unique molecular identifiers. MiXCR was run by TCRdb on the PCR reads, yielding one entry per CDR3 protein. The sample lists hundreds of thousands of distinct CDR3 sequences, 11% occurring once. Material: peripheral blood, obtained 180 days after TCRalphabeta/CD19-depleted stem cell transplant. These receptors came from a male patient aged 2-15 years who had a stem cell transplant for chronic granulomatous disease, so the T cells may come from the graft donor.

Worth noting for this clonotype: The junction differs from germline at one of its ends, possibly a read error. DNA of the CDR3: TGTGCCGGCAGCTCACTAGCGGGGGACTACGAGCAGTACTTC. Translated: CAGSSLAGDYEQYF. This chain connects TRBV7-9 to TRBJ2-7; 11 nucleotides agree with TRBD2. CDR1 SEHNR and CDR2 FQNEAQ come from the germline V gene (reference sequence). CDR3 size: 14 residues.

Ten or more counts support this clonotype. The chain combines TRBV19 with TRBJ2-7; the D gene is possibly TRBD1 (6 bases). Per the germline V gene, CDR1 is LNHDA and CDR2 is SQIVND (reference sequence). Trimming pared 5 bases from V and 6 bases from J, leaving 20 bases between. This CDR3 comprises 15 residues. For the CDR3, the DNA is TGTGCCAGTAGTGTCAACCGGGACAATCCTTCCGAGCAGTACTTC. It codes for CASSVNRDNPSEQYF.